The 20 T cell receptor beta chains below all came from one sample that was sequenced in a study of blood T cells in healthy people across ages. Alongside a J-beta primer mix, a sample-barcoded 5' primer served in a second PCR lasting about 6 to 12 cycles. TCRdb re-derived calls from the 5' RACE reads in MiXCR, one entry per CDR3 protein. The sample holds about 810,000 distinct CDR3 sequences, roughly 35% seen once. Sequenced sample: blood. The receptors shown here come from a man aged 18-30 years in good health.

This clonotype turned up a few times. The genes are TRBV6-1 and TRBJ1-1, with 9 bases aligning to TRBD1. J gave up 11 bases and V 6 bases, and 19 bases lay outside the gene matches. The length of the CDR3 is 16 residues. Germline lookup yields CDR1 MNHNS and CDR2 SASEGT. The CDR3 reads CASSPPPGTGLVEAFF. CDR3 nucleotide sequence: TGTGCCAGCAGCCCACCACCGGGGACAGGGCTCGTCGAGGCTTTCTTT.

This chain joins TRBV6-5 and TRBJ2-1; maybe TRBD2 (5 bases). Trimming shortened V by 0 bases and J by 1 base, and 10 bases separated the two germline ends. Germline V gene sequence: CDR1 MNHEY, CDR2 SVGAGI. The CDR3 length is 16 residues. In DNA form, the CDR3 reads TGTGCCAGCAGTTACTCGCCCAGGAGGTCCTACAATGAGCAGTTCTTC. This gives the protein CASSYSPRRSYNEQFF.

As concerns this clonotype: Since a much larger clone is just one base distant, this may be a read error. This chain links TRBV29-1 with TRBJ2-5; 9 bases map to TRBD1. Near its end, the DNA agrees better with TRBJ2-4, so the J call may be wrong. CDR3 length equals 13 residues. Germline V gene lookup returns CDR1 SQVTM and CDR2 ANQGSEA. This CDR3 reads CSGRDRDGNIQYF. The CDR3 coding sequence is TGCAGTGGTCGGGACAGGGATGGAAACATTCAGTACTTC.

Here the CDR3 DNA reads TGTGCCAGCAGCTACGGACCTGTACAAGAGACCCAGTACTTC. Amino acids: CASSYGPVQETQYF. V usage is TRBV7-7 and J usage is TRBJ2-5; D gene ambiguous. The germline gives CDR1 SSHAT, CDR2 FNYEAQ (reference sequence). The germline V and J ends were trimmed by 4 bases and 2 bases, with 11 bases remaining between them. The CDR3 loop spans 14 amino acids.

The rearrangement joins TRBV30 to TRBJ2-5, with 7 bases lining up with TRBD2. Germline CDR1 is GTSNPN and CDR2 is SVGIG (reference sequence). The CDR3 consists of 14 residues. The ends lost 4 bases at V and 11 bases at J; junction bases unmatched: 16. The DNA for the CDR3 is TGTGCCTGGACTAGGGGCGGGGGTCACAATGAGCAGTACTTC. Its protein product is CAWTRGGGHNEQYF. The full variable domain, rest sourced from reference TRBV30 and TRBJ2-5, is SQTIHQWPATLVQPVGSPLSLECTVEGTSNPNLYWYRQAAGRGLQLLFYSVGIGQISSEVPQNLSASRPQDRQFILSSKKLLLSDSGFYLCAWTRGGGHNEQYFGPGTRLLVL.

The chain is built from TRBV12-3 or TRBV12-4 and TRBJ1-2; TRBD1 is a possible D gene (5 bases). Trimming took off 5 bases at V and 5 bases at J, with 12 bases between the two ends. This CDR3 has 13 residues. Written as DNA, the CDR3 is TGTGCCAGCAGTCGGGACCCCCGGTATGGCTACACCTTC. Its protein product is CASSRDPRYGYTF.

This clonotype was recorded a few times. This chain joins TRBV7-2 and TRBJ1-5, with D perhaps TRBD1 (6 bases). From germline, CDR1 is SGHTA and CDR2 FQGNSA. CDR3 length: 14 residues. Between the trimmed V and J ends, which lost 1 base and 6 bases, there was a span of 10 bases. The DNA for the CDR3 is TGTGCCAGCAGCTTAGTGCCCAGGGGTCAGCCCCAGCATTTT. This encodes CASSLVPRGQPQHF.

This clonotype was seen many times. V gene TRBV20-1 combines with J gene TRBJ2-1; D is ambiguous. The CDR3 totals 10 residues. V lost 6 bases, J lost 8 bases, and 8 bases lay in between. Looked up from germline, CDR1 is DFQATT and CDR2 is SNEGSKA (reference sequence). The CDR3 reads CSAHTYEQFF. In DNA, the CDR3 is TGCAGTGCCCACACCTATGAGCAGTTCTTC.

The chain couples TRBV4-3 to TRBJ2-1, with TRBD2 identical over 8 bases. The germline CDR1 and CDR2 sequences are LGHNA and YSLEER. V lost 1 base, J lost 11 bases, and 10 bases stayed unmatched. There are 15 residues in the CDR3. Here the CDR3 DNA reads TGCGCCAGCAGCCAAGTGAGCGGGGGTTTCGGGAAGCAGTTCTTC. Protein product: CASSQVSGGFGKQFF.

This clonotype turned up a few times. The chain joins TRBV9 to TRBJ1-2; D ambiguous. Germline V CDR1 and CDR2: SGDLS, YYNGEE. CDR3 length: 14 residues. Trimming left V 4 bases short and J 4 bases short, with 14 bases between. The CDR3 reads CASSPRATTYGYTF. DNA of the CDR3: TGTGCCAGCAGCCCCCGGGCCACGACCTATGGCTACACCTTC.

In this sample, this clonotype turned up a few times. This chain connects TRBV6-2 or TRBV6-3 to TRBJ2-3, with D possibly matching TRBD2 (6 bases). The V end was cut by 0 bases, the J end by 6 bases, with 10 bases between. CDR1 and CDR2 (germline): MNHEY, SVGEGT. The CDR3 length is 14 residues. CDR3 nucleotides: TGTGCCAGCAGTTACTCCCGGAGGGCTGATACGCAGTATTTT. Translating gives CASSYSRRADTQYF.

This clonotype has ten or more counts. The chain recombines TRBV27 with TRBJ2-6; D is unresolved. CDR3 length equals 14 residues. Deletions cut 7 bases from V and 3 bases from J, with 10 bases between. CDR1 is MNHEY and CDR2 is SMNVEV in the germline V gene (reference sequence). The CDR3 protein is CASNLYRGANVLTF. CDR3 nucleotide sequence: TGTGCCAGCAACCTTTACCGTGGGGCCAACGTCCTGACTTTC.

The rearrangement joins TRBV5-1 to TRBJ2-3, with 11 positions matching TRBD2. The length of the CDR3 is 18 residues. J was trimmed by 2 bases and V by 2 bases; bases with no gene match: 10. The V gene's germline CDR1 is SGHRS and CDR2 YFSETQ. In DNA form, the CDR3 reads TGCGCCAGCAGCTTATCTAAAACTAGCGGGGGTAACACAGATACGCAGTATTTT. Its protein is CASSLSKTSGGNTDTQYF.

This clonotype was counted ten times or more. The rearrangement uses TRBV12-3 or TRBV12-4 and TRBJ1-1; D is unresolved. The CDR3 totals 11 residues. V was pared by 5 bases and J by 8 bases, with 9 bases between. Here the CDR3 DNA reads TGTGCCAGCAGTGAGGACGACGAAGCTTTCTTT. This translates into CASSEDDEAFF.

Worth noting for this clonotype: The junction and the germline gene differ at one end; a read error may be behind it. J is TRBJ2-3 and V is TRBV10-3; TRBD2 might be the D (5 bases). The germline V gene has CDR1 ENHRY and CDR2 SYGVKD. This CDR3 comprises 16 residues. CDR3 region: CAVSEMDSASTDTQYF. CDR3 sequence (DNA): TGTGCCGTCAGCGAGATGGACTCTGCCAGCACAGATACGCAGTATTTT.

This chain uses TRBV5-1 with TRBJ1-5, with D perhaps matching TRBD1 (5 bases). Per the germline V gene, CDR1 is SGHRS and CDR2 is YFSETQ. The CDR3 runs to 14 residues. V was pared by 2 bases and J by 6 bases, with 12 bases between. The DNA of the CDR3 is TGCGCCAGCAGCTTCGGCAGGGACGGTCAGCCCCAGCATTTT. Amino acids: CASSFGRDGQPQHF.

Concerning this clonotype: One junction end does not reproduce the germline sequence, and a read error may be involved. V and J are TRBV4-3 and TRBJ2-7; 14 bases are shared with TRBD2. The J call is in doubt because the DNA end fits TRBJ2-5 better. Per germline, CDR1 LGHNA and CDR2 YSLEER. There are 16 residues in the CDR3. The CDR3 region is CAGSLSTSGGEETQYF. In DNA, the CDR3 is TGCGCCGGCAGCCTCTCGACTAGCGGGGGGGAAGAGACCCAGTACTTC.

The chain couples TRBV2 to TRBJ1-1; D possibly corresponds to TRBD1 (6 bases). Germline CDR1 and CDR2: SNHLY and FYNNEI. The CDR3 has 15 amino acids. Trimming left V 7 bases short and J 1 base short, with 16 bases between. The CDR3 nucleotides read TGTGCCAGCATCGGGACACCGGCCGGGAACACTGAAGCTTTCTTT. It yields the protein CASIGTPAGNTEAFF.

The chain recombines TRBV20-1 with TRBJ1-5; a possible D gene is TRBD1 (6 bases). The CDR3 contains 11 residues. Germline V CDR1 and CDR2: DFQATT, SNEGSKA (reference sequence). The V and J ends lost 4 bases and 9 bases respectively, with 10 bases between them. Written as DNA, the CDR3 is TGCAGTGCTATGACAGGAGGGCCCCAGCATTTT. Amino acid sequence: CSAMTGGPQHF.

As DNA, the CDR3 is TGTGCCACCACCAGGGGGGGCAGAGCGGTTAACTATGGCTACACCTTC. It specifies CATTRGGRAVNYGYTF. The rearrangement joins TRBV21-1 to TRBJ1-2; the table's D call TRBD1 went unverified against the DNA. TRBV21-1 has pseudogene status. The CDR3 is 16 amino acids.